The T cell receptor beta chain described here comes from a study of blood T cell repertoires in COVID-19. The CDR3 runs 13 residues. V was pared by 0 bases and J by 1 base, with 4 bases between. Germline CDR1 reads SGHNT; CDR2 reads YYREEE (reference sequence). Clones were read by immunoSEQ multiplex PCR, and TCRdb kept only the in-frame ones, dropping some. The table records some 200,000 clones, around nine tenths of them present only once. What was sequenced was peripheral blood. The V call is TRBV5-4, the J call TRBJ2-5; D call uncertain. The TCR originated in a man aged 18 to 29 with active or convalescent COVID-19. The CDR3 sequence is CASSLDSQETQYF. CDR3 in DNA: TGTGCCAGCAGCTTGGACAGCCAAGAGACCCAGTACTTC.